What follows describes a single T cell receptor (beta chain). The antigen is undetermined. The data derive from a study of CD4 T cell repertoires in COVID-19. On the study more broadly: After more than eight days of IL-2 expansion, CFSE-low cells were relabeled and restimulated with other coronavirus spikes.

The repertoire was sequenced with immunoSEQ multiplex PCR; TCRdb's copy has only in-frame clones and lacks some. The table records under 8,500 clones, 84% of them present only once. Study-level results: Several top expanded SARS-CoV-2-reactive clonotypes were shared by two or three memory subsets. Some SARS-CoV-2 clonotypes, between roughly 6 and 25%, recurred in SARS-CoV and/or HKU1 cultures.

Sequencing was done directly on freshly isolated, uncultured memory T cells. Looked up from germline, CDR1 is SGHKS and CDR2 is YYEKEE (reference sequence). CDR3 length: 15 residues. Unmatched junction bases numbered 4, after V lost 3 bases and J lost 7 bases. The TCR originated in a human donor who had COVID-19. The chain recombines TRBV5-5 with TRBJ2-1; TRBD2 agrees at 13 bases. Sequencing was performed on effector memory CD4+ T cells from blood, taken before the COVID-19 pandemic. The DNA for the CDR3 is TGTGCCAGCAGCTCGGGACTAGCGGGATGGAATGAGCAGTTCTTC. Translating gives CASSSGLAGWNEQFF.